This T cell receptor (beta chain) came from a study of regulatory T cells in long-lasting Graves disease. Findings of the study overall: TRBV28, TRBJ1-2 and TRBJ2-5 were segments that persistent disease favored.

CDR3-region Arm-PCR and iRepertoire HTBI primers produced the TCR beta libraries. Original data processing: Sample data revealed approximately 62 TRBV and 14 TRBJ segments. A single record per CDR3 protein comes from TCRdb applying MiXCR to the multiplex PCR reads. The V and J calls were determined by TCRdb, not by the authors. The table includes under 350,000 distinct CDR3 sequences, roughly a fifth detected once. This clonotype was seen a few times. The antigen is not known. Time point reported: persistent/refractory GD, antithyroid drugs over 5 years with positive TRAb. From RNA extracted from PBMCs, the TCR library was made. Patients came through an endocrinology department, and that department was in Xi'an, China. This CDR3 contains 11 residues. Trimming took off 3 bases at V and 3 bases at J, with 6 bases between the two ends. Germline lookup yields CDR1 DFQATT and CDR2 SNEGSKA (reference sequence).

J is TRBJ2-7 and V is TRBV20-1, with D hard to call. The receptor was isolated from a female donor with Graves disease. Specimen: peripheral blood mononuclear cells (PBMCs), collected when the disease was refractory, from a patient treated with antithyroid drugs. The CDR3 nucleotides read TGCAGTGCTAGTACCGACTACGAGCAGTACTTC. Protein product: CSASTDYEQYF.